This T cell receptor (beta chain) comes out of a study of CD8 T cells in ankylosing spondylitis. Germline CDR1 reads SGHRS; CDR2 reads YFSETQ. The J segment lost 4 bases and the V segment lost 5 bases, leaving 6 bases of the junction unmatched. The CDR3 runs 14 residues. In the case of this clonotype: What it binds is not known.

Construction of TCR beta libraries was performed using quantitative 5'-RACE with molecular barcodes. TCRdb re-called the 5' RACE reads through MiXCR, storing one row per CDR3 protein. Of about 450,000 distinct CDR3 sequences listed, roughly a quarter were seen once; the top ten hold about 0.92%. Findings and caveats of the study: Disease-linked clones were CD8+ and relatively rare in peripheral blood. In ankylosing spondylitis patients, matched synovial fluid reportedly showed significant enrichment of disease-linked clones. Ankylosing spondylitis blood appeared to be characterized by a TCR beta motif of roughly eight highly homologous variants.

This TCR was sampled from a male donor with ankylosing spondylitis. The chain is built from TRBV5-1 and TRBJ2-5; 9 bases are a match to TRBD1. The sequenced sample was blood, either unsorted or a sorted T cell fraction (not recorded which). The CDR3 loop reads CASSILDRGETQYF. The CDR3 DNA follows: TGCGCCAGCAGTATACTGGACAGGGGAGAGACCCAGTACTTC. Full variable domain (missing parts from reference TRBV5-1 and TRBJ2-5): KAGVTQTPRYLIKTRGQQVTLSCSPISGHRSVSWYQQTPGQGLQFLFEYFSETQRNKGNFPGRFSGRQFSNSRSEMNVSTLELGDSALYLCASSILDRGETQYFGPGTRLLVL.